The T cell receptor beta chain under discussion was sequenced for a study of blood T cell repertoires in COVID-19. The table came from immunoSEQ multiplex PCR; TCRdb's copy has only in-frame clones and leaves some out. The table shows roughly 200,000 clones, with approximately 83% occurring only once. Patients at the Seattle site were enrolled during active infection and followed longitudinally. This CDR3 has 14 residues. In germline, CDR1 is SGDLS, CDR2 YYNGEE. V was cut by 4 bases and J by 4 bases, with 14 bases left in between. This TCR came from a woman in her 30s with COVID-19, enrolled during active disease. The V call is TRBV9, the J call TRBJ1-2, with D maybe TRBD1 (5 bases). Material for sequencing was peripheral blood. The CDR3 nucleotides are TGTGCCAGCAGCCTCACCGACAGTACCTATGGCTACACCTTC. Encoded protein: CASSLTDSTYGYTF.